This T cell receptor beta chain came from a study of blood T cell repertoires in COVID-19 (dated by TCRdb to about 2020). Broadly, across the study: Samples from collaborators originated in the United States, Italy and Spain and spanned both the acute and convalescent phases of COVID-19. Nearly every sample came with metadata listing a de-identified subject ID, COVID-19 status, age in years and sex. Deeply sampled blood TCRbeta repertoires from subjects exposed to, actively infected with, or recovered from COVID-19 were included in the dataset. The repertoires were released in a freely available public database intended as a resource for research on the immune response to SARS-CoV-2. Samples came from the ongoing ImmuneRACE study (first 160 participants) plus 1,254 subjects from 6 global collaborators. Where HLA class I and class II types were available, the types were taken from metadata supplied by the sample provider, not from assay-based typing. The prospective study material was composed of cDNA or gDNA derived from T cells, B-cell-depleted T cells, or PBMCs. Paper-wide results and their limitations: The amount of clinical and demographic metadata varied by source and participant and was provided uncurated.

TCRbeta CDR3 regions were amplified from genomic DNA by means of the immunoSEQ Assay, a bias-controlled multiplex PCR. On the study's bioinformatics: The number of nucleated cells in each sample was estimated by amplification of reference gene primers within the assay. To quantify the absolute abundance of each unique TCRbeta CDR3 rearrangement, sequence reads were collapsed and filtered. For each sample, productive Simpson clonality was calculated as the square root of Simpson's diversity index over productive rearrangements. The immuneACCESS repertoire file appears here via TCRdb, limited to in-frame rearrangements. These files lack a portion of the clones; in checked studies, under half of the deficit traces to unresolved V genes, and the cause of the others is not known. The V and J calls and the clone size are those of that table, but D and trimming were determined from the DNA. The sample has tens of thousands of clones on record, 90% of them singletons. The ten most abundant clones make up 12% of the sample.

Taken from the germline V gene, the CDR1 and CDR2 loops are MNHNS and SASEGT. The CDR3 has 14 amino acids, counting the end cysteine and phenylalanine. The sequence is cut down to CDR3 DNA, 42 bases in frame from base 1. For this chain, trimming is 3 bases at the V end and 0 bases at the J end, and the number of junction bases without a gene match is 2. On this clone itself: Its antigen is currently not known. No qualities accompany the bases; no much larger clone lies one base away.

Each collaborating institution followed its own protocols to collect whole blood in K2EDTA tubes. For TCRbeta analysis, collaborators shipped samples as frozen whole blood, isolated PBMCs, or DNA extracted from either of those sample types. Sequencing was performed on peripheral blood. The V and J genes are TRBV6-1 and TRBJ2-7; 7 middle bases align to TRBD1. This clonotype was sampled from a man in his 70s with acute or convalescent COVID-19. The DNA is as follows: TGTGCCAGCAGTGACAGGGGGAGCTCCTACGAGCAGTACTTC. This codes for CASSDRGSSYEQYF.